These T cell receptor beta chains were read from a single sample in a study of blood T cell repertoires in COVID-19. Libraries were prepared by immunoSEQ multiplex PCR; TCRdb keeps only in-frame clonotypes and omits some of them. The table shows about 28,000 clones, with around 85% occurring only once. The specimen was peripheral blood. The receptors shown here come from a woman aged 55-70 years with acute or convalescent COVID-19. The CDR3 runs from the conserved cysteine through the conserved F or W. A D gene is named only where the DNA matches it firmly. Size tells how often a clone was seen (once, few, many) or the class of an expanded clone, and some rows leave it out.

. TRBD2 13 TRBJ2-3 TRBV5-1 CATGRGGTDTQYF TGCGCCACCGGCCGGGGGGGCACAGATACGCAGTATTTT
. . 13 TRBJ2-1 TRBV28 CASSPTSYNEQFF TGTGCCAGCAGCCCAACTAGCTACAATGAGCAGTTCTTC
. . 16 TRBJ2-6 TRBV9 CASSPYTGSGANVLTF TGTGCCAGCAGCCCTTATACAGGGTCTGGGGCCAACGTCCTGACTTTC
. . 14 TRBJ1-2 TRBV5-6 CASSSQGVVYGYTF TGTGCCAGCAGCTCACAGGGCGTGGTCTATGGCTACACCTTC
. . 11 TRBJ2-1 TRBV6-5 CASSTKNEQFF TGTGCCAGCAGCACTAAAAATGAGCAGTTCTTC
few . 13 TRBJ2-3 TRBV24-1 CATGHPSTDTQYF TGTGCCACCGGGCACCCGAGCACAGATACGCAGTATTTT
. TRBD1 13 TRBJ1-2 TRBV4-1 CASSQAGGYGYTF TGCGCCAGCAGCCAAGCAGGGGGCTATGGCTACACCTTC
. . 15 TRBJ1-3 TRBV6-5 CASSSLYASGNTIYF TGTGCCAGCAGTTCCCTCTACGCCTCTGGAAACACCATATATTTT
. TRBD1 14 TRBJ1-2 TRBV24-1 CATSDHGQGRGYTF TGTGCCACCAGTGACCACGGACAGGGTCGCGGCTACACCTTC
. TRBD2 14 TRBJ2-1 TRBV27 CASSLRLAGYEQFF TGTGCCAGCAGTTTACGACTAGCTGGCTATGAGCAGTTCTTC
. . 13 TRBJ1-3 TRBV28 CASSPRLGNTIYF TGTGCCAGCAGTCCCCGACTGGGAAACACCATATATTTT
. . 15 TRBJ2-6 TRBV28 CASSPLGDGANVLTF TGTGCCAGCAGTCCCCTCGGAGATGGGGCCAACGTCCTGACTTTC
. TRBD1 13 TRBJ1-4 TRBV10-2 CATGGQGNEKLFF TGCGCCACCGGGGGACAGGGGAATGAAAAACTGTTTTTT
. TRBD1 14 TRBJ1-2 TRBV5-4 CASSLNRGNYGYTF TGTGCCAGCAGCCTCAACAGGGGGAACTATGGCTACACCTTC
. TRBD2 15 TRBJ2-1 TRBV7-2 CASSLVRTSSNEQFF TGTGCCAGCAGCTTAGTTCGGACTAGCTCCAATGAGCAGTTCTTC
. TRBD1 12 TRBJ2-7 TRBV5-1 CASWGTGYEQYF TGCGCCAGCTGGGGGACAGGGTACGAGCAGTACTTC
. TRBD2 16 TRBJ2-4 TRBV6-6 CASTQGVVAGANIQYF TGTGCCAGCACCCAGGGGGTGGTAGCGGGGGCGAACATTCAGTACTTC
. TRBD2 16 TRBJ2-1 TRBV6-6 CASSRGTASGGSEQFF TGTGCCAGCAGTAGAGGGACGGCTAGCGGGGGTAGTGAGCAGTTCTTC
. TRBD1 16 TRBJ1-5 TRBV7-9 CASSFVGGTGVQPQHF TGTGCCAGCAGCTTCGTCGGCGGGACAGGGGTCCAGCCCCAGCATTTT
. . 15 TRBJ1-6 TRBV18 CASSTGQLYNSPLHF TGTGCCAGCTCAACCGGACAACTCTATAATTCACCCCTCCACTTT
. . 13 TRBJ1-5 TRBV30 CAWSVGGNQPQHF TGTGCCTGGAGTGTAGGAGGCAATCAGCCCCAGCATTTT
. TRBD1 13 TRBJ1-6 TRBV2 CASRRQGNSPLHF TGTGCCAGCAGGAGACAGGGGAATTCACCCCTCCACTTT
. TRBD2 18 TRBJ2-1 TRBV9 CASSATAGGHTSYNEQFF TGTGCCAGCAGCGCAACGGCGGGGGGTCATACCTCCTACAATGAGCAGTTCTTC
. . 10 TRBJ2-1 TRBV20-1 CSARDSEQFF TGCAGTGCTAGGGACTCTGAGCAGTTCTTC
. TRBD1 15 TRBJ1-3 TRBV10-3 CAISPGQGAGNTIYF TGTGCCATCAGCCCGGGACAGGGGGCTGGAAACACCATATATTTT
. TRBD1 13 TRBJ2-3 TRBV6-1 CASSEQGVDTQYF TGTGCCAGCAGTGAACAGGGGGTAGATACGCAGTATTTT
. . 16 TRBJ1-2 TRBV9 CASSHAGVGANYGYTF TGTGCCAGCAGCCACGCAGGGGTGGGGGCGAACTATGGCTACACCTTC
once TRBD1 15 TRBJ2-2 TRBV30 CAWRTGTGRTGELFF TGTGCCTGGAGGACCGGGACAGGGCGGACCGGGGAGCTGTTTTTT